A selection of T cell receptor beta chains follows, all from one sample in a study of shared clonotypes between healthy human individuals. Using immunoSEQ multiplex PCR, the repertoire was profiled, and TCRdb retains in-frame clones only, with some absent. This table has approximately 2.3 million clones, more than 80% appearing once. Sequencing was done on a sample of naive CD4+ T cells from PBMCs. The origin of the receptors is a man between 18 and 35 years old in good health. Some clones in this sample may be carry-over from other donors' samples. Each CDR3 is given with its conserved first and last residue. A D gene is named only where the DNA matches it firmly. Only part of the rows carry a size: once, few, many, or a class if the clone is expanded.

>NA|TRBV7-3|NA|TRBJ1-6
CASSLVAGNSPLHF
TGTGCCAGCAGCTTAGTGGCGGGGAATTCACCCCTCCACTTT
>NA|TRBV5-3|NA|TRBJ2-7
CARSLVKADDSYEQYF
TGTGCCAGAAGCTTGGTAAAGGCGGACGACTCCTACGAGCAGTACTTC
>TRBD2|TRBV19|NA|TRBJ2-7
CASSLKLAGAPYEQYF
TGTGCCAGTAGTCTAAAACTAGCGGGAGCCCCCTACGAGCAGTACTTC
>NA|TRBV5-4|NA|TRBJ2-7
CASSLGQRSSYEQYF
TGTGCCAGCAGCTTGGGCCAGCGGTCCTCCTACGAGCAGTACTTC
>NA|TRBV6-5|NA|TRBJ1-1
CASSYSAGIRRAFF
TGTGCCAGCAGTTACTCGGCGGGGATCCGGCGAGCTTTCTTT
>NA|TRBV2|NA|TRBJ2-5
CASSEIRQETQYF
TGTGCCAGCAGTGAAATCAGACAAGAGACCCAGTACTTC
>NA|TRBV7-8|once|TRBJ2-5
CASSLSPRDTLGAGRVGETQYF
TGTGCCAGCAGCTTATCCCCCCGGGACACTTTAGGAGCGGGCCGGGTTGGAGAGACCCAGTACTTC
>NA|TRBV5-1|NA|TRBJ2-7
CASSSSSGRQQEQYF
TGCGCCAGCAGCTCAAGTTCCGGTCGACAACAGGAGCAGTACTTC
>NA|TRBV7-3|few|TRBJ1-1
CASSPGLMNTEAFF
TGTGCCAGCAGCCCGGGACTCATGAACACTGAAGCTTTCTTT
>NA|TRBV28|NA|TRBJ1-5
CASRTQGAGNQPQHF
TGTGCCAGCAGAACCCAGGGAGCAGGCAATCAGCCCCAGCATTTT
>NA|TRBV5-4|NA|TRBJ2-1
CATSASLHSGTYNEQFF
TGTGCCACCAGCGCTTCCCTCCATAGCGGAACCTACAATGAGCAGTTCTTC